Below, 18 T cell receptor beta chains from the same sample are listed, as sequenced in a study of cytomegalovirus exposure and HLA in healthy donors. The PCR employed 60 Vbeta primers together with 13 Jbeta primers. Libraries were prepared by immunoSEQ multiplex PCR; TCRdb keeps only in-frame clonotypes and omits some of them. The sample contains approximately 300,000 clones, under 90% of which appear only once. Sequenced sample: PBMCs. The source is a girl aged 2 to 10 in good health and CMV-seronegative.

This chain joins TRBV9 and TRBJ2-1; TRBD2 matches 7 bases. The CDR3 totals 15 residues. Trimming removed 3 bases from V and 0 bases from J; junction bases left unmatched: 3. Per the germline V gene, CDR1 is SGDLS and CDR2 is YYNGEE. For the CDR3, the DNA is TGTGCCAGCAGCGGCAGCGGGGCCTCCTACAATGAGCAGTTCTTC. As protein: CASSGSGASYNEQFF.

This clone has just one count. The chain couples TRBV7-9 to TRBJ2-5; 7 bases agree with TRBD1. Per germline, CDR1 SEHNR and CDR2 FQNEAQ (reference sequence). This CDR3 region has 15 residues. With V trimmed by 5 bases and J by 4 bases, 10 bases remained unmatched. CDR3 region: CASSQADRARETQYF. The CDR3, as DNA: TGTGCCAGCAGCCAAGCAGACAGGGCCCGAGAGACCCAGTACTTC.

The chain combines TRBV4-1 with TRBJ2-1, with TRBD1 matching over 8 bases. Trimming took 2 bases from V and 3 from J; bases not matched to a gene: 6. CDR3 length: 16 residues. Germline CDR1 reads MGHRA; CDR2 reads YSYEKL. This CDR3 reads CASSQTGTGLYNEQFF. The DNA for the CDR3 is TGCGCCAGCAGCCAAACCGGGACAGGCCTCTACAATGAGCAGTTCTTC.

The rearrangement links TRBV6-1 to TRBJ2-7; D is possibly TRBD1 (5 bases). Germline CDR1 and CDR2: MNHNS and SASEGT. The V gene lost 2 bases and the J gene lost 2 bases, with 16 bases spanning the gap. The CDR3 spans 16 residues. CDR3 coding DNA: TGTGCCAGCAGTGAAACAACCCGGACAAGAACCTACGAGCAGTACTTC. Its translation is CASSETTRTRTYEQYF.

The chain combines TRBV5-6 with TRBJ2-3, with D possibly matching TRBD2 (7 bases). The CDR3 has 18 amino acids. Germline CDR1 is SGHDT and CDR2 is YYEEEE. The V gene lost 4 bases and the J gene lost 2 bases, with 23 bases spanning the gap. The CDR3 loop is CASSLRPGGVLPTDTQYF. The CDR3 region has the DNA TGTGCCAGCAGCCTGAGACCGGGGGGCGTCCTTCCCACAGATACGCAGTATTTT.

This clone appeared once. The CDR3 loop reads CASSSTGEQYF. Here the CDR3 DNA reads TGCGCCAGCAGCTCGACTGGAGAGCAGTACTTC. The chain employs TRBV5-1 and TRBJ2-7; D remains ambiguous. Trimming stripped 3 bases from V and 7 bases from J, with 8 bases between. Germline CDR1 and CDR2: SGHRS and YFSETQ. CDR3 size: 11 residues.

The gene calls are TRBV12-5 and TRBJ2-6; D unclear. Per the germline V gene, CDR1 is LGHNT and CDR2 is FRNRAP. The CDR3 loop spans 19 amino acids. V was shortened by 0 bases and J by 0 bases, with 15 bases between the two germline ends. In DNA form, the CDR3 reads TGTGCTAGTGGTTTGGTACTTAGCAAGCTTTTCTCTGGGGCCAACGTCCTGACTTTC. Amino acids: CASGLVLSKLFSGANVLTF.

This clone was observed a few times. This chain links TRBV7-9 with TRBJ2-5; 10 nucleotides match TRBD1. V gave up 2 bases and J gave up 4 bases; unmatched junction bases: 4. The CDR3 consists of 15 residues. CDR1 is SEHNR and CDR2 is FQNEAQ in the germline V gene (reference sequence). CDR3 in DNA: TGTGCCAGCAGCTTAAGGCGGACAGGGGGAGAGACCCAGTACTTC. Protein: CASSLRRTGGETQYF.

The chain carries TRBV4-2 and TRBJ2-2; tentative D call: TRBD1 (6 bases). The germline V gene has CDR1 LGHNA and CDR2 YNFKEQ. V gave up 3 bases and J gave up 7 bases, with 12 bases separating them. CDR3 length: 14 amino acids. DNA of the CDR3: TGTGCCAGCAGCCAGGACAGATCGGACGGGGAGCTGTTTTTT. It specifies CASSQDRSDGELFF.

The rearrangement links TRBV29-1 to TRBJ2-5; D may be TRBD2 (6 bases). Trimming took 1 base from V and 1 from J, leaving 10 bases between them. This CDR3 contains 14 residues. Germline CDR1 reads SQVTM; CDR2 reads ANQGSEA. CDR3 amino acids: CSVEGGGTQETQYF. The CDR3 DNA sequence: TGCAGCGTTGAAGGGGGCGGGACCCAAGAGACCCAGTACTTC.

This sequence joins TRBV18 and TRBJ2-7; 7 bases align to TRBD2. The length of the CDR3 is 14 residues. Germline V gene lookup returns CDR1 KGHSH and CDR2 LQKENI. V shed 2 bases, J shed 3 bases, and the junction held 4 bases outside the gene matches. CDR3 sequence reads: CASSPGGEGYEQYF. The DNA of the CDR3 is TGTGCCAGCTCACCAGGAGGGGAGGGCTACGAGCAGTACTTC.

The chain carries TRBV5-4 and TRBJ2-3; TRBD2 matches at 9 bases. J gave up 4 bases and V 0 bases, and 9 bases lay outside the gene matches. CDR1 and CDR2 (germline): SGHNT, YYREEE (reference sequence). The CDR3 extends over 17 amino acids. The CDR3 coding sequence is TGTGCCAGCAGCTTGGCTCTTAGCGGGAGTCTCGCAGATACGCAGTATTTT. Its protein is CASSLALSGSLADTQYF.

The gene calls are TRBV11-3 and TRBJ2-7; D possibly corresponds to TRBD2 (6 bases). This CDR3 is built from 14 residues. CDR1 is SGHNT, CDR2 YENEEA, per germline. The V end lost 5 bases, the J end lost 3 bases, and 14 bases lay between the germline ends. The CDR3 loop is CASSGGAYLYEQYF. CDR3 DNA sequence: TGTGCCAGCAGCGGAGGGGCTTACCTCTACGAGCAGTACTTC.

This clone was detected a few times. The chain has TRBV30 and TRBJ1-5; 9 bases map to TRBD1. The CDR3 contains 12 residues. The trim removed 5 bases at V and 4 bases at J, leaving 0 bases unmatched. The V gene's germline CDR1 is GTSNPN and CDR2 SVGIG (reference sequence). This CDR3 is CAWGQGNQPQHF. CDR3 bases: TGTGCCTGGGGACAGGGGAATCAGCCCCAGCATTTT.

The gene calls are TRBV19 and TRBJ1-4; 9 bases are shared with TRBD1. V trimming: 7 bases; J trimming: 8 bases; junction bases outside the gene matches: 14. CDR3 size: 16 residues. Germline CDR1 reads LNHDA; CDR2 reads SQIVND (reference sequence). CDR3 residues: CASNKRTGALREKLFF. The CDR3 bases are TGTGCCAGTAATAAGAGGACAGGGGCGCTTCGGGAAAAACTGTTTTTT.

This clone has a single count. The rearrangement links TRBV7-2 to TRBJ2-3, with D possibly being TRBD1 (5 bases). The CDR3 is 14 residues long. V was trimmed by 3 bases and J by 6 bases, leaving 13 bases between them. Germline values: CDR1 SGHTA, CDR2 FQGNSA. CDR3 loop: CASSFRGLVDTQYF. The DNA for the CDR3 is TGTGCCAGCAGCTTTAGGGGCCTAGTGGATACGCAGTATTTT.

This sequence joins TRBV19 and TRBJ2-7; a weak D match, TRBD1 (5 bases). Germline V gene sequence: CDR1 LNHDA, CDR2 SQIVND (reference sequence). The CDR3 runs 14 residues. V lost 5 bases to trimming and J lost 0 bases, with 11 bases between them. The CDR3 is CASSGAGLSYEQYF. The CDR3 bases are TGTGCCAGTAGTGGGGCAGGTCTCTCCTACGAGCAGTACTTC.

CDR3 protein: CASSLSGVTEAFF. The CDR3 DNA reads TGTGCCAGCAGCTTATCGGGGGTCACTGAAGCTTTCTTT. The chain recombines TRBV7-8 with TRBJ1-1; a weak D match, TRBD1 (5 bases). The CDR3 has 13 amino acids. Trimming removed 2 bases from V and 4 bases from J, with 8 bases in between. CDR1 and CDR2 (germline): SGHVS, FQNEAQ. Looking up the rest from reference TRBV7-8 and TRBJ1-1 gives the full variable domain: GAGVSQSPRYKVAKRGQDVALRCDPISGHVSLFWYQQALGQGPEFLTYFQNEAQLDKSGLPSDRFFAERPEGSVSTLKIQRTQQEDSAVYLCASSLSGVTEAFFGQGTRLTVV.